In this sample, the clone carrying this TCR beta chain turned up many times. Its antigen is not known. This specimen belongs to a study of T-cell reconstitution after alpha-beta-depleted transplantation in children. Notes on the study in general: Surviving recipient T cells and thymic progenitors produced the high day-60 TCRbeta diversity seen in some patients. Expanded clones from the graft, numbering several hundred, reportedly supplied alpha-beta T cells about two months after transplant. Newly made T cells mostly supplied T-cell counts and diversity one year after transplant.

For TCRbeta, the library was prepared with unique molecular identifiers. TCRdb passed the PCR reads through MiXCR, listing each CDR3 protein once. This sample carries over 450,000 distinct CDR3 sequences, more than 9% of them seen once, and the ten largest clones take approximately 2%. Source: PBMCs, taken before TCRalphabeta/CD19-depleted stem cell transplant. The origin of this receptor is a child aged 2 to 15 with inherited bone marrow failure, due to receive a stem cell transplant.

The CDR3 loop is CASSYASTDTQYF. The CDR3 nucleotides are TGTGCCAGCAGTTACGCTAGCACAGATACGCAGTATTTT. The rearrangement links TRBV6-6 to TRBJ2-3, with D unresolved. This CDR3 region has 13 residues. Germline-derived CDR1 and CDR2 are MNHNY and SVGAGI (reference sequence). V was trimmed by 2 bases and J by 0 bases, leaving 3 bases between them.